The rows below give T cell receptor beta chains drawn from one sample of a study of shared clonotypes between healthy human individuals. Repertoires were generated with immunoSEQ multiplex PCR, while TCRdb's copy carries only in-frame clones and drops some. The profile shows approximately 2.4 million clones, approximately 94% of them singletons. The sample taken for sequencing was naive CD4+ T cells sorted from blood. These receptors came from a man younger than 30 in good health. CDR3s include the opening cysteine and the closing phenylalanine or tryptophan. Each record gives: J gene, D gene, V gene, CDR3 DNA, CDR3 protein. The D gene is left open where the match is weak.

>TRBJ2-7|TRBD1|TRBV28
TGTGCCAGCAGCCCCGGGACAGGGGGCTACGAGCAGTACTTC
CASSPGTGGYEQYF
>TRBJ2-5|TRBD2|TRBV5-1
TGCGCCAGCAGCAAGCCTAGCGGGGTTCCCCAAGAGACCCAGTACTTC
CASSKPSGVPQETQYF
>TRBJ1-5|TRBD1|TRBV4-1
TGCGCCAGCAGCCCTAGCGGGACAGGATATAGCAATCAGCCCCAGCATTTT
CASSPSGTGYSNQPQHF
>TRBJ2-7|NA|TRBV30
TGTGCCTGGAGTGGGCAGGGCTACGAGCAGTACTTC
CAWSGQGYEQYF
>TRBJ2-3|NA|TRBV7-2
TGTGCCAGCAGCCGTACTTACACAGATACGCAGTATTTT
CASSRTYTDTQYF
>TRBJ1-3|NA|TRBV6-1
TGTGCCAGCAGTGAAGCGTTCTGGAGGGGTTCTGGAAACACCATATATTTT
CASSEAFWRGSGNTIYF
>TRBJ2-7|TRBD1|TRBV25-1
TGTGCCAGCAGTAACGGACAGGGCCGCCACGAGCAGTACTTC
CASSNGQGRHEQYF
>TRBJ2-7|TRBD1|TRBV7-9
TGTGCCAGCAGCTTCTTTCGGACAGGGGACACCTACGAGCAGTACTTC
CASSFFRTGDTYEQYF
>TRBJ1-6|TRBD1|TRBV5-5
TGTGCCAGCAGCTCTCGACAGGGGAATAATTCACCCCTCCACTTT
CASSSRQGNNSPLHF
>TRBJ2-2|NA|TRBV6-5
TGTGCCAGCTCCCTCGCCGGGTTTACCGGGGAGCTGTTTTTT
CASSLAGFTGELFF
>TRBJ2-7|NA|TRBV18
TGTGCCAGCTCACCCAAGTGGAACGAGCAGTACTTC
CASSPKWNEQYF